One sample yielded the 7 T cell receptor beta chains listed below, sequenced in a study of T cell responses to AZD1222 COVID-19 vaccine. Sequencing was performed with immunoSEQ multiplex PCR; in TCRdb, only in-frame clones are kept and a portion is missing. The sample holds some 130,000 clones, 75% to 95% seen once. The sequencing used peripheral blood, collected on day 0 of AZD1222 vaccination. These receptors were collected from an adult in good health.

This clone has only one observation. The rearrangement joins TRBV6-2 or TRBV6-3 to TRBJ2-2, with unresolved D. V lost 0 bases to trimming and J lost 1 base, with 6 bases between them. The CDR3 sequence is 15 residues long. Germline lookup yields CDR1 MNHEY and CDR2 SVGEGT. The CDR3 region has the DNA TGTGCCAGCAGTTACTCAGTACAGAACACCGGGGAGCTGTTTTTT. This translates into CASSYSVQNTGELFF.

The chain employs TRBV5-1 and TRBJ2-7; D gene ambiguous. V lost 4 bases, J lost 9 bases, and 17 bases lay in between. The CDR3 is 13 amino acids. CDR1 SGHRS and CDR2 YFSETQ come from the germline V gene. In nucleotides, the CDR3 is TGCGCCAGCAGCGGAAATAACCCTACGAGGCAGTACTTC. Residues: CASSGNNPTRQYF.

J is TRBJ2-7 and V is TRBV18; 10 bases line up with TRBD1. This CDR3 comprises 16 residues. J lost 0 bases, V lost 3 bases, and 5 bases had no gene match. The V gene's germline CDR1 is KGHSH and CDR2 LQKENI. The CDR3 sequence: CASSPPGQGTSYEQYF. In nucleotides, the CDR3 is TGTGCCAGCTCACCTCCGGGACAGGGGACCTCCTACGAGCAGTACTTC.

The rearrangement links TRBV6-4 to TRBJ1-6; TRBD1 agrees at 7 bases. The germline gives CDR1 MRHNA, CDR2 SNTAGT. The CDR3 totals 14 residues. With V trimmed by 3 bases and J by 9 bases, 5 bases remained unmatched. The CDR3 DNA reads TGTGCCAGCAGTGAAAGACAGGGAATTTCACCCCTCCACTTT. It specifies CASSERQGISPLHF.

The chain recombines TRBV9 with TRBJ2-7, with TRBD1 matching over 7 bases. J lost 1 base, V lost 4 bases, and 2 bases had no gene match. From germline, CDR1 is SGDLS and CDR2 YYNGEE. The CDR3 is 13 amino acids. The CDR3 nucleotides are TGTGCCAGCAGCTCGGGACAGTCCTACGAGCAGTACTTC. Amino acid sequence: CASSSGQSYEQYF.

J is TRBJ1-6 and V is TRBV15, with 8 bases matching TRBD1. The V gene's germline CDR1 is LNHNV and CDR2 YYDKDF (reference sequence). The CDR3 is 14 amino acids. J gave up 0 bases and V 8 bases, and 0 bases lay outside the gene matches. CDR3 protein: CATGQGSYNSPLHF. Here the CDR3 DNA reads TGTGCCACCGGACAGGGCTCCTATAATTCACCCCTCCACTTT. Full variable domain (remainder filled in from reference TRBV15 and TRBJ1-6): DAMVIQNPRYQVTQFGKPVTLSCSQTLNHNVMYWYQQKSSQAPKLLFHYYDKDFNNEADTPDNFQSRRPNTSFCFLDIRSPGLGDTAMYLCATGQGSYNSPLHFGNGTRLTVT.

This rearrangement joins TRBV6-2 or TRBV6-3 to TRBJ2-7; a possible D gene is TRBD1 (6 bases). The CDR3 is 14 amino acids. The germline gives CDR1 MNHEY, CDR2 SVGEGT. The V gene lost 1 base and the J gene lost 6 bases, with 13 bases spanning the gap. As DNA, the CDR3 is TGTGCCAGCAGTTACTTAACTACGACAGGCGAGCAGTACTTC. Translating it yields CASSYLTTTGEQYF.